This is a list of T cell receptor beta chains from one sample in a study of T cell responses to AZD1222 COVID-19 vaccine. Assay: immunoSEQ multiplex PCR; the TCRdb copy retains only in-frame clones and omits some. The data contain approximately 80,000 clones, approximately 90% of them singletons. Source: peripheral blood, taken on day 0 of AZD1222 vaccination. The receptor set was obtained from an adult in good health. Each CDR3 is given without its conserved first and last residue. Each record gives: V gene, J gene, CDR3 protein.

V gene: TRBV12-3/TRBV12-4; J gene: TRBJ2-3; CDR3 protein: ASSVINSDTQY
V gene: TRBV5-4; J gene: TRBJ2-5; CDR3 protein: ASSPGLAGGGTQY
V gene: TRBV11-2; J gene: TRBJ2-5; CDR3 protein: ASSELAGQETQY
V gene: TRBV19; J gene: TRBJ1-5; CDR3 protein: ASRRTGEAQPQH
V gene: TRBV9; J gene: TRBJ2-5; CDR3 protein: ASSPTDRGRETQY
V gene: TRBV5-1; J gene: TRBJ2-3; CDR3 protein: ASTTRAGSPTDTQY
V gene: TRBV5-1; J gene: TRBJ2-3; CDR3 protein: ASSSTTRNTDTQY
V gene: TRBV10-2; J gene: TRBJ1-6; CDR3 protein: ASSVGPNSPLH
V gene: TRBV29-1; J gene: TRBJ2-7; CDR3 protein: SVVYEGLFYEQY
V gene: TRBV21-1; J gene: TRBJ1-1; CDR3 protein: ASSKTSRGGQNNTEAF
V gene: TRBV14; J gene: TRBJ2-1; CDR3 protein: ASSQDPLESSYNEQF
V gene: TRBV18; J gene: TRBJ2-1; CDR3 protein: ASSLTGGSYNEQF
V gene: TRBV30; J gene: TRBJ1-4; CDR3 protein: ARTGPNNEKLF
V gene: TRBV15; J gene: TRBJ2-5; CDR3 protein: ATSRDPGQTQY
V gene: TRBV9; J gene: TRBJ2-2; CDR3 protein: ASSVGRTGRFTGELF
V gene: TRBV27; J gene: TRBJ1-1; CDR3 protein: ASSFTPSGVEAF
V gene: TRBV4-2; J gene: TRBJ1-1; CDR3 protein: ASSPGQGTNTEAF
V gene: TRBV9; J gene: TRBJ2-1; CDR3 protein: ASSVELAGGEQF
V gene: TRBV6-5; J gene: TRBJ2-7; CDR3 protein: ASTQTSGRSHEQY
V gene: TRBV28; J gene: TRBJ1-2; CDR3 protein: ASSAANYGYT
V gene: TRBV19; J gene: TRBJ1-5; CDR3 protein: ASNSGTGRFSNQPQH
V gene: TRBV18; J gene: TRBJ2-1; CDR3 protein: ASSPQGNEQF
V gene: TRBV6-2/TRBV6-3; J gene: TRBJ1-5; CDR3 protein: ASSYRDRQGQPQH
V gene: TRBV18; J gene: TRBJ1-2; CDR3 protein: ASSPEGRSGYT
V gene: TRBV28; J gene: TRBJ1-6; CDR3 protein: ASSLFIRSPLH
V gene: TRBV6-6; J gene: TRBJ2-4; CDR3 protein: ASSARGAKDIQY
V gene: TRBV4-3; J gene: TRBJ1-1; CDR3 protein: ASSQEIGGSNTEAF
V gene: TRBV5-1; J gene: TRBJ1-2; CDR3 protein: ASSLGQSYGYT
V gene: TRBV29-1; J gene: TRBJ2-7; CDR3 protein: SVEGENYEQY
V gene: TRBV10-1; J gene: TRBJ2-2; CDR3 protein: ASSFGISAGELF
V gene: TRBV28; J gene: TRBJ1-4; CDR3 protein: ASRPSDGLREKLF
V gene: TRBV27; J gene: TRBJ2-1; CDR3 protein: ASRDPQGGFYNEQF
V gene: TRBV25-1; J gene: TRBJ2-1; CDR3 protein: ASSTKAGQF